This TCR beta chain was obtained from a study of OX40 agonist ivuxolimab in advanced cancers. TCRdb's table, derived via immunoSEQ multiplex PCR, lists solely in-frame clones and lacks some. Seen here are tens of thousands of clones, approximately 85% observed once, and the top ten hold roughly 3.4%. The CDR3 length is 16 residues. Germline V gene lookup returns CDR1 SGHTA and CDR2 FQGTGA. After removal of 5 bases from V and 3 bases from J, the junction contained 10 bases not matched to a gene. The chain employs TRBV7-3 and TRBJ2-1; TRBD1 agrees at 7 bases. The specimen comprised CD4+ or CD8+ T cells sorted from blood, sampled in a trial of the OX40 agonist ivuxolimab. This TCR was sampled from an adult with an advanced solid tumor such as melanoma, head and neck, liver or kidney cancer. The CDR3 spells CASSPRDRVGYNEQFF. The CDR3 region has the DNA TGTGCCAGCAGCCCACGTGACAGGGTAGGCTACAATGAGCAGTTCTTC.